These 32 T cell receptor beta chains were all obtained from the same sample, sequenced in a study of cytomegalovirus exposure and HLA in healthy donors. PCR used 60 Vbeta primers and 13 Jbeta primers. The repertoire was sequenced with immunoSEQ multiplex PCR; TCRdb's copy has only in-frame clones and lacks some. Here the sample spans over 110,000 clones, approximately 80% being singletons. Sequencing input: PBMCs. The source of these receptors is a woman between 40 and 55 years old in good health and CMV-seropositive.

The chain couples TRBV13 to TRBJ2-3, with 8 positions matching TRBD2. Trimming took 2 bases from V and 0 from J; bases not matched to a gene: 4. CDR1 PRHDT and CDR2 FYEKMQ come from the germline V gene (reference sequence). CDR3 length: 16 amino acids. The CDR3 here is CASSLRAGASTDTQYF. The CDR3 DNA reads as TGTGCCAGCAGCTTAAGAGCGGGGGCTAGCACAGATACGCAGTATTTT.

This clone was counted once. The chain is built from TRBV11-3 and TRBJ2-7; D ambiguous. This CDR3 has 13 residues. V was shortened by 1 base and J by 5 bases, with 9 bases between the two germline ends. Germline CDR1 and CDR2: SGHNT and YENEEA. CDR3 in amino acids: CASSLAGDNEQYF. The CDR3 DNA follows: TGTGCCAGCAGCTTAGCCGGCGACAACGAGCAGTACTTC.

Written as DNA, the CDR3 is TGTGCCAGCAGTGAAGATAGGGGAATCTACAATGAGCAGTTCTTC. Its translation is CASSEDRGIYNEQFF. This rearrangement joins TRBV2 to TRBJ2-1; weak D call: TRBD1 (5 bases). Per the germline V gene, CDR1 is SNHLY and CDR2 is FYNNEI. This CDR3 is 15 amino acids long. V gave up 1 base and J gave up 3 bases, with 10 bases separating them.

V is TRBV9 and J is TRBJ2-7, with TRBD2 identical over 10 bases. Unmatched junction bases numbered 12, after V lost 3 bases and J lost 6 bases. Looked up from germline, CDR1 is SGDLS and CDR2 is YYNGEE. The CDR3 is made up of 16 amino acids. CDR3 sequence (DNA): TGTGCCAGCAGCGACTCGCTGGGACTAGCGAGCGGCGAGCAGTACTTC. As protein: CASSDSLGLASGEQYF.

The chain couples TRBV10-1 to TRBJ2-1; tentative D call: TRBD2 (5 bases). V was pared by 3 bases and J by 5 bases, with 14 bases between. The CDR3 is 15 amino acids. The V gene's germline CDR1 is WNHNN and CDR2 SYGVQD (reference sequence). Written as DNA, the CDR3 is TGCGCCAGCAGTGAACCCGGGAAACTGGACAATGAGCAGTTCTTC. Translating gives CASSEPGKLDNEQFF.

The CDR3 is CASSRRGSTSPLHF. The CDR3 nucleotides are TGTGCCAGCAGCCGTCGTGGCAGTACTTCACCCCTCCACTTT. V is TRBV5-4 and J is TRBJ1-6; unclear D gene. The CDR3 consists of 14 residues. Trimming left V 4 bases short and J 9 bases short, with 14 bases between. The V gene's germline CDR1 is SGHNT and CDR2 YYREEE (reference sequence).

In DNA form, the CDR3 reads TGTGCCAGCCACGACAGGGGGCGCAGCTACACCTTC. Translating it yields CASHDRGRSYTF. This chain links TRBV28 with TRBJ1-2; 10 bases map to TRBD1. The CDR3 is 12 residues long. With V trimmed by 8 bases and J by 9 bases, 6 bases remained unmatched. Germline V lookup: CDR1 MDHEN, CDR2 SYDVKM.

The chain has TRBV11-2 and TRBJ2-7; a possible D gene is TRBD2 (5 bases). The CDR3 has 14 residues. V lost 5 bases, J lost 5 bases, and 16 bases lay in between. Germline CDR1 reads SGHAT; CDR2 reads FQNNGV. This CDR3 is CASSPPGGGHEQYF. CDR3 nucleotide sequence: TGTGCCAGCAGCCCCCCCGGTGGAGGCCACGAGCAGTACTTC.

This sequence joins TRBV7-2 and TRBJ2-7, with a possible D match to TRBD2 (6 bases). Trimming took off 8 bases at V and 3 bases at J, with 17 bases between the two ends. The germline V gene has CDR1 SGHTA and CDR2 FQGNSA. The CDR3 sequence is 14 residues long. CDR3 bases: TGTGCCAGCGTTAACAGGACTACTTACTACGAGCAGTACTTC. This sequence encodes CASVNRTTYYEQYF.

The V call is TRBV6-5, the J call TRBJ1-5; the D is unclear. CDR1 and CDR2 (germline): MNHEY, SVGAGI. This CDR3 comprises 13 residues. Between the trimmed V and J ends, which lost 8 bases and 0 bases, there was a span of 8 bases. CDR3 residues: CASFGVSNQPQHF. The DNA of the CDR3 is TGTGCCAGCTTCGGGGTTAGCAATCAGCCCCAGCATTTT.

As DNA, the CDR3 is TGTGCCAGCAGATTCCAACTAGCGCGAGGGGCCGGGGAGCTGTTTTTT. Protein product: CASRFQLARGAGELFF. The chain couples TRBV6-6 to TRBJ2-2, with 7 nucleotides matching TRBD2. Germline CDR1 and CDR2: MNHNY and SVGAGI (reference sequence). V shed 6 bases and J 6 bases; nucleotides not matched to a gene: 13. The CDR3 runs to 16 residues.

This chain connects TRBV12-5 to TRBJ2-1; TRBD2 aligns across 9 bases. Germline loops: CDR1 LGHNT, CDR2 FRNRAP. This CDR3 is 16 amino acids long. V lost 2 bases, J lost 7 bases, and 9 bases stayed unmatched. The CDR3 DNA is TGTGCTAGTGGTTTGCGCTTAGCGGGAGTGCCGAATGAGCAGTTCTTC. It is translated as CASGLRLAGVPNEQFF.

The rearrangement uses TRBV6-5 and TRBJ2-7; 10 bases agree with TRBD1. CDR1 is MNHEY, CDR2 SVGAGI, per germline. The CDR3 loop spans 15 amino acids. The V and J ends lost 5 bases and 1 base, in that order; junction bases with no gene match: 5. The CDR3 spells CASSQPGQGSYEQYF. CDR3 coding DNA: TGTGCCAGCAGTCAACCGGGACAGGGGTCCTACGAGCAGTACTTC.

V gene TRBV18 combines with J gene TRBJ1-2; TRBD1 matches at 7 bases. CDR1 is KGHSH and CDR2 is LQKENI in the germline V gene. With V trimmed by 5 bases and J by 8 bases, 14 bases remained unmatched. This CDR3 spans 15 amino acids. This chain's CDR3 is CASSSSTGVGYGYTF. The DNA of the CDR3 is TGTGCCAGCTCATCCTCTACAGGGGTAGGGTACGGCTACACCTTC.

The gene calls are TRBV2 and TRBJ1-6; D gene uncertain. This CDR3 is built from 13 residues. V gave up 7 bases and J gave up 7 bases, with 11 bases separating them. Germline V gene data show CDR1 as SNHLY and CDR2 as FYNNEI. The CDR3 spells CASMGRNNSPLHF. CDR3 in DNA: TGTGCCAGCATGGGCCGCAACAATTCACCCCTCCACTTT.

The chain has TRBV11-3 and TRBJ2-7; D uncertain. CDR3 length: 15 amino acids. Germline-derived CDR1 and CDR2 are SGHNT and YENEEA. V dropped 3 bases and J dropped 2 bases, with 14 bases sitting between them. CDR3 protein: CASSFYPIEAYEQYF. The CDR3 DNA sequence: TGTGCCAGCAGCTTCTACCCGATCGAGGCCTACGAGCAGTACTTC.

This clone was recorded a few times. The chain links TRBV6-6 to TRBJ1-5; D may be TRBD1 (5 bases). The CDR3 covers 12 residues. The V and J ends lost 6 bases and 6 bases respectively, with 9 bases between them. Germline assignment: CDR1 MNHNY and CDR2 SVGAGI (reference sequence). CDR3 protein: CASSRVFQPQHF. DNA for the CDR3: TGTGCCAGCAGCAGGGTGTTTCAGCCCCAGCATTTT.

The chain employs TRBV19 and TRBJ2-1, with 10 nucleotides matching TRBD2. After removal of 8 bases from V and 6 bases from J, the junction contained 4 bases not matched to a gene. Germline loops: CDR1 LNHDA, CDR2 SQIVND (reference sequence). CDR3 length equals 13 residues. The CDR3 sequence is CASGLAGANEQFF. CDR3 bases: TGTGCCAGTGGGCTAGCGGGGGCCAATGAGCAGTTCTTC.

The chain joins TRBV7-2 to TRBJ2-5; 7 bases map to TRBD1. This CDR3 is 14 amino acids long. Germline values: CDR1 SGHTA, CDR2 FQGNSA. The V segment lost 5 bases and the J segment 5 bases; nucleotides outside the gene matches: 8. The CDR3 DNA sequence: TGTGCCAGCAGCGCTGACAGGGCCACGGAGACCCAGTACTTC. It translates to CASSADRATETQYF.

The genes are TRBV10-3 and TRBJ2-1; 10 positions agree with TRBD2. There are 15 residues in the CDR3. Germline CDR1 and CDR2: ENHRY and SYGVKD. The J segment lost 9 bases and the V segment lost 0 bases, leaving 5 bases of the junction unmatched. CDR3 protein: CAISESGLAGVEQFF. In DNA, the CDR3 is TGTGCCATCAGTGAGTCGGGCCTAGCGGGAGTTGAGCAGTTCTTC.

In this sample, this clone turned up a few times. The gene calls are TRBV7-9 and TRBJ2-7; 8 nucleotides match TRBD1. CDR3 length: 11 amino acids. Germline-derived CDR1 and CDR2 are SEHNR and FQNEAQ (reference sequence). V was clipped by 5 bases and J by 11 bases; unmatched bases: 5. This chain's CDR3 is CASSRQGIKYF. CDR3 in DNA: TGTGCCAGCAGCCGACAGGGGATAAAGTACTTC.

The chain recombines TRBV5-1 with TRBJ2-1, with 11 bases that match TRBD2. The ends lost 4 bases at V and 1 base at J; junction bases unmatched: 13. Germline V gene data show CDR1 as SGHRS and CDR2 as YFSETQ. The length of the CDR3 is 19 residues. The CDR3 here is CASSRSVIGTSGSYNEQFF. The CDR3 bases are TGCGCCAGCAGCCGCTCAGTTATAGGGACTAGCGGATCCTACAATGAGCAGTTCTTC.

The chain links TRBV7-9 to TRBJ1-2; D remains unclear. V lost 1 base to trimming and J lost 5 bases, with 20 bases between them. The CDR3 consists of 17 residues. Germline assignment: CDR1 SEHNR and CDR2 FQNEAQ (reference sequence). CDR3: CASSLGPERGRRYGYTF. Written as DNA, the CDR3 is TGTGCCAGCAGCTTAGGGCCTGAGCGCGGACGGAGGTATGGCTACACCTTC. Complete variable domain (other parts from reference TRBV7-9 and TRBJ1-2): DTGVSQNPRHKITKRGQNVTFRCDPISEHNRLYWYRQTLGQGPEFLTYFQNEAQLEKSRLLSDRFSAERPKGSFSTLEIQRTEQGDSAMYLCASSLGPERGRRYGYTFGSGTRLTVV.

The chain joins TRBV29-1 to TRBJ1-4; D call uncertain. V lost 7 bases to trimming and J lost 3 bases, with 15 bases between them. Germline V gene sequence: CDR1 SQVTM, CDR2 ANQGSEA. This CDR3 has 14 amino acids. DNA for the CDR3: TGCAGCGCCGTCGGGGAGTCGGCTAATGAAAAACTGTTTTTT. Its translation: CSAVGESANEKLFF.

The CDR3: CASKATGASYEQYF. CDR3 DNA: TGTGCCAGCAAGGCAACAGGGGCGTCCTACGAGCAGTACTTC. V and J are TRBV6-1 and TRBJ2-7; 7 nucleotides line up with TRBD1. V was clipped by 7 bases and J by 1 base; unmatched bases: 7. This CDR3 is built from 14 residues. Germline V gene lookup returns CDR1 MNHNS and CDR2 SASEGT.

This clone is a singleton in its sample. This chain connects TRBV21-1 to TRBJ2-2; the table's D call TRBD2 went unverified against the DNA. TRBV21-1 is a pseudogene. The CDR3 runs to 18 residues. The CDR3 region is CASSKYRGSHPSGGELFF. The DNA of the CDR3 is TGTGCCAGCAGCAAATATCGCGGGTCCCACCCCAGCGGCGGGGAGCTGTTTTTT.

The CDR3 DNA follows: TGCGCCAGCAGCGGACAGGGGGCGGCGGGAAACACCATATATTTT. It yields the protein CASSGQGAAGNTIYF. The chain has TRBV5-1 and TRBJ1-3; 11 nucleotides match TRBD1. Trimming removed 4 bases from V and 4 bases from J; junction bases left unmatched: 4. CDR1 is SGHRS, CDR2 YFSETQ, per germline. This CDR3 has 15 amino acids.

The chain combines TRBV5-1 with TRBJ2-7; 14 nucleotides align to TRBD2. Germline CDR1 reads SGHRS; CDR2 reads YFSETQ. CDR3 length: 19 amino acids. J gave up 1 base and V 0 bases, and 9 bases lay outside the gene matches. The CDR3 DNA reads TGCGCCAGCAGCTTGGCTCCGACTAGCGGGAGGGCTCCTTCCTACGAGCAGTACTTC. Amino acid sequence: CASSLAPTSGRAPSYEQYF.

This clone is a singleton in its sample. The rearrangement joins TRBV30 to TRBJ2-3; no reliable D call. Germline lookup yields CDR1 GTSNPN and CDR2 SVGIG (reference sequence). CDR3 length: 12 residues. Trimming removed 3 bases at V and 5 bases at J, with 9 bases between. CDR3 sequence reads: CAWSQLRDTQYF. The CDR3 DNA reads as TGTGCCTGGAGCCAACTTAGAGATACGCAGTATTTT. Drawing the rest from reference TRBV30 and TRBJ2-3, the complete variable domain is SQTIHQWPATLVQPVGSPLSLECTVEGTSNPNLYWYRQAAGRGLQLLFYSVGIGQISSEVPQNLSASRPQDRQFILSSKKLLLSDSGFYLCAWSQLRDTQYFGPGTRLTVL.

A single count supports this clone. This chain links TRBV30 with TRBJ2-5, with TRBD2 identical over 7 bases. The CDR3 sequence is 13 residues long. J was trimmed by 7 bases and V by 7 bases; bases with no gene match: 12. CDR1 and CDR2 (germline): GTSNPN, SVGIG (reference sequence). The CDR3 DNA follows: TGTGCCTCCGAAGTCGGGGGGTCTTGGACCCAGTACTTC. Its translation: CASEVGGSWTQYF.

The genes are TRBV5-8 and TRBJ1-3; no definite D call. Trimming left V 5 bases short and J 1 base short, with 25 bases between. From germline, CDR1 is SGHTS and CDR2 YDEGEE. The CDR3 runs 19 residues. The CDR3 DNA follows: TGTGCCAGCAGGCTACTTATAGCGCGTATCAGAAAATCTGGAAACACCATATATTTT. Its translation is CASRLLIARIRKSGNTIYF.

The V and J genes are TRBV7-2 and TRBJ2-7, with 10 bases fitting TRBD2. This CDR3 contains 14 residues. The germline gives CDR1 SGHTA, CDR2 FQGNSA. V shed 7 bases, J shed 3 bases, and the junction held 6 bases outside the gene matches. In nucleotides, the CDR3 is TGTGCCAGCACTCTAGCGGGAGCGAACTACGAGCAGTACTTC. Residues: CASTLAGANYEQYF. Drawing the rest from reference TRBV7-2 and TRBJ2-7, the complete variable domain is GAGVSQSPSNKVTEKGKDVELRCDPISGHTALYWYRQSLGQGLEFLIYFQGNSAPDKSGLPSDRFSAERTGGSVSTLTIQRTQQEDSAVYLCASTLAGANYEQYFGPGTRLTVT.